These 3 T cell receptor beta chains originate from one sample sequenced in a study of shared clonotypes between healthy human individuals. TCRdb keeps only in-frame clones here, not all; method: immunoSEQ multiplex PCR. The repertoire holds about 960,000 clones, with over 60% as singletons. Specimen: memory CD4+ T cells sorted from blood. Subset: CD45RA-negative fraction. These receptors all stem from a young man in good health.

The chain carries TRBV6-5 and TRBJ1-1; D gene unclear. V was trimmed by 6 bases and J by 5 bases, leaving 13 bases between them. The CDR3 length is 13 residues. In germline, CDR1 is MNHEY, CDR2 SVGAGI. Written as DNA, the CDR3 is TGTGCCAGCAGACGGACCGTTAGGACTGAAGCTTTCTTT. This codes for CASRRTVRTEAFF.

This sequence joins TRBV7-2 and TRBJ2-4, with unresolved D. The CDR3 has 17 amino acids. Germline V gene lookup returns CDR1 SGHTA and CDR2 FQGNSA. The V end lost 3 bases, the J end lost 0 bases, and 15 bases lay between the germline ends. The CDR3 protein is CASSFERVNLAKNIQYF. The CDR3 DNA sequence: TGTGCCAGCAGCTTCGAACGGGTCAACCTAGCCAAAAACATTCAGTACTTC. Variable domain in full (rest from reference TRBV7-2 and TRBJ2-4): GAGVSQSPSNKVTEKGKDVELRCDPISGHTALYWYRQSLGQGLEFLIYFQGNSAPDKSGLPSDRFSAERTGGSVSTLTIQRTQQEDSAVYLCASSFERVNLAKNIQYFGAGTRLSVL.

This chain uses TRBV13 with TRBJ1-6; D not resolved. CDR3 length: 15 residues. V dropped 2 bases and J dropped 8 bases, with 13 bases sitting between them. Germline CDR1 and CDR2: PRHDT and FYEKMQ (reference sequence). The CDR3 here is CASSLRPGNDSPLHF. The CDR3 DNA is TGTGCCAGCAGCTTACGGCCAGGCAATGATTCACCCCTCCACTTT.